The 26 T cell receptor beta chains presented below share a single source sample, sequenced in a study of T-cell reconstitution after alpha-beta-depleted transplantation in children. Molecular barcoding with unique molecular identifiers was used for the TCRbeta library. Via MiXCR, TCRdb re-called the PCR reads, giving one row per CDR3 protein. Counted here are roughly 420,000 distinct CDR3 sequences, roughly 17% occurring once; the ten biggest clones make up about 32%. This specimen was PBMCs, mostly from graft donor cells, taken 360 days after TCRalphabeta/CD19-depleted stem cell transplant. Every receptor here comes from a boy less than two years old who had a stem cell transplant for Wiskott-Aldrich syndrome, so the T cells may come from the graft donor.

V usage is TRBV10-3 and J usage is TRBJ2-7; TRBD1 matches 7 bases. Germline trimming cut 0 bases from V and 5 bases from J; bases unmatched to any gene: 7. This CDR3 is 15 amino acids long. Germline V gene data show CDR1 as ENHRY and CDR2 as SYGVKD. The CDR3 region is CAISESGTVPNEQYF. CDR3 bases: TGTGCCATCAGTGAGTCGGGGACAGTACCCAACGAGCAGTACTTC.

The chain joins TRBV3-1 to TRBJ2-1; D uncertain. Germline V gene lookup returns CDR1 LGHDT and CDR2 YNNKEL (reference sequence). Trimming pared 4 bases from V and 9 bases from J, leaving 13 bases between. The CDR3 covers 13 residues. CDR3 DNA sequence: TGTGCCAGCAGCCTTTTTTGGGCCAGTGAGCAGTTCTTC. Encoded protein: CASSLFWASEQFF.

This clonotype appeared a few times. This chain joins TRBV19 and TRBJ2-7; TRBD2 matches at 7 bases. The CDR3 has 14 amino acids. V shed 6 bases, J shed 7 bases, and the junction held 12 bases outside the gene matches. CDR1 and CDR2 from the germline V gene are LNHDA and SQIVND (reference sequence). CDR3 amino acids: CASRNAGAPREQYF. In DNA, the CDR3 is TGTGCCAGTAGAAACGCGGGAGCCCCGCGGGAGCAGTACTTC.

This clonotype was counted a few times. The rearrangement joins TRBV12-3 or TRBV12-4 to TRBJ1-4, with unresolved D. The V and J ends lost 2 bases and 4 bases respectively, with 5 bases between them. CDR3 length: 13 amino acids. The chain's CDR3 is CASSLMGNEKLFF. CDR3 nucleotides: TGTGCCAGCAGTTTAATGGGTAATGAAAAACTGTTTTTT.

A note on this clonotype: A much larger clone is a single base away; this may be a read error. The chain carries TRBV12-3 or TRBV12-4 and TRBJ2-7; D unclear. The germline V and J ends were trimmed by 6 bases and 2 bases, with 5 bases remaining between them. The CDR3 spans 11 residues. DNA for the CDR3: TGTGCCAGCAGGCGGACCTACGAGCAGTACTTC. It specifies CASRRTYEQYF.

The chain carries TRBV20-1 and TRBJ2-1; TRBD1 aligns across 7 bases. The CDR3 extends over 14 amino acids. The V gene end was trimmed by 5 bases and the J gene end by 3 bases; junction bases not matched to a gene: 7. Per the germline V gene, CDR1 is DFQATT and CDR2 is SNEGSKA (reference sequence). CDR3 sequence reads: CSALGQDLYNEQFF. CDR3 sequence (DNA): TGCAGTGCTCTAGGACAGGACCTCTACAATGAGCAGTTCTTC.

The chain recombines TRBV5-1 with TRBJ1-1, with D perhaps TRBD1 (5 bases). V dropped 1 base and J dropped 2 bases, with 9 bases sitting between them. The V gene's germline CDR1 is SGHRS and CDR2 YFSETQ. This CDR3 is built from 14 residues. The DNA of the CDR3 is TGCGCCAGCAGCTTGAAGACAGCTAACACTGAAGCTTTCTTT. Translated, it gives CASSLKTANTEAFF.

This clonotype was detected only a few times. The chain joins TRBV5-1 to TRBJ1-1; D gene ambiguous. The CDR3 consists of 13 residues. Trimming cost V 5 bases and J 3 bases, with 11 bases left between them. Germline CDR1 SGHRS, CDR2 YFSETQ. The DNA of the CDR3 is TGCGCCAGCAGAGTGACGGATTACACTGAAGCTTTCTTT. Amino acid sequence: CASRVTDYTEAFF.

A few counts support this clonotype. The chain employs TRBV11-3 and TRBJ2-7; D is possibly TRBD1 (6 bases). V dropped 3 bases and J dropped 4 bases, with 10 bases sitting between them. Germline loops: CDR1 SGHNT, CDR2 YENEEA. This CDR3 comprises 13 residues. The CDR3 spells CASSFRTDYEQYF. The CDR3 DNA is TGTGCCAGCAGCTTCAGGACAGATTACGAGCAGTACTTC. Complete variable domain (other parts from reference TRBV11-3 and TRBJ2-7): EAGVVQSPRYKIIEKKQPVAFWCNPISGHNTLYWYLQNLGQGPELLIRYENEEAVDDSQLPKDRFSAERLKGVDSTLKIQPAELGDSAVYLCASSFRTDYEQYFGPGTRLTVT.

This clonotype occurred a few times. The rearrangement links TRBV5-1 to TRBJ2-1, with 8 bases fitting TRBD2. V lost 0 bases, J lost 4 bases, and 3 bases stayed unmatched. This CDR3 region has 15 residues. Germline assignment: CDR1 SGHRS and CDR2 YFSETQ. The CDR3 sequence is CASSLAVAGYNEQFF. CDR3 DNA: TGCGCCAGCAGCTTGGCAGTAGCGGGGTACAATGAGCAGTTCTTC.

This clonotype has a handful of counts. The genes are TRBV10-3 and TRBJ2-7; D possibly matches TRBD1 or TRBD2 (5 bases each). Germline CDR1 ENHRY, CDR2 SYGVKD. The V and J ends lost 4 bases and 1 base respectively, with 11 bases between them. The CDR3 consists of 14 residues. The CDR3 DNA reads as TGTGCCATCAGTGTGGGGACGGGATCCTACGAGCAGTACTTC. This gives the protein CAISVGTGSYEQYF.

The CDR3 protein is CATSVSYTGELFF. In DNA, the CDR3 is TGTGCCACCAGTGTGAGTTACACCGGGGAGCTGTTTTTT. The genes are TRBV24-1 and TRBJ2-2; D not resolved. V dropped 5 bases and J dropped 3 bases, with 6 bases sitting between them. Germline lookup yields CDR1 KGHDR and CDR2 SFDVKD. The CDR3 is 13 amino acids.

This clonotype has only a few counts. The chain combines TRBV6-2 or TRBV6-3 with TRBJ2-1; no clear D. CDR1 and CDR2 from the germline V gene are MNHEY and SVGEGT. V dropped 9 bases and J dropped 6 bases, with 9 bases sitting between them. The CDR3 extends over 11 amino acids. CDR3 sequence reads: CASLDGNEQFF. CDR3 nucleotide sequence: TGTGCCAGTCTAGATGGCAATGAGCAGTTCTTC.

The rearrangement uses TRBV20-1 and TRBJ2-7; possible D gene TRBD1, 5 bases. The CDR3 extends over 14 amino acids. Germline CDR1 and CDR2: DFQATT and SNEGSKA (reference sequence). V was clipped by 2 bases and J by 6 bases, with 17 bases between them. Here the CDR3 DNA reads TGCAGTGCTAGATCCAGCAGGGCAGATGGCGAGCAGTACTTC. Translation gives CSARSSRADGEQYF.

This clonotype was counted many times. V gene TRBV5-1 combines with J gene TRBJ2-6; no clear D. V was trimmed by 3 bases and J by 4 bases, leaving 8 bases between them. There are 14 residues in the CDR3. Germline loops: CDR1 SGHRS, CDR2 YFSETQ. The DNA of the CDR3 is TGCGCCAGCAGCTCGGAACCCGGGGCCAACGTCCTGACTTTC. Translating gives CASSSEPGANVLTF.

As DNA, the CDR3 is TGTGCCAGCAGCTTAGCTTACGGTTTTGTAACAGATACGCAGTATTTT. Amino acid sequence: CASSLAYGFVTDTQYF. The genes are TRBV7-6 and TRBJ2-3; D is uncertain. Germline CDR1 is SGHVS and CDR2 is FNYEAQ. V was trimmed by 0 bases and J by 3 bases, leaving 13 bases between them. The CDR3 is made up of 16 amino acids. The full variable domain, its missing parts supplied by reference TRBV7-6 and TRBJ2-3, is GAGVSQSPRYKVTKRGQDVALRCDPISGHVSLYWYRQALGQGPEFLTYFNYEAQQDKSGLPNDRFSAERPEGSISTLTIQRTEQRDSAMYRCASSLAYGFVTDTQYFGPGTRLTVL.

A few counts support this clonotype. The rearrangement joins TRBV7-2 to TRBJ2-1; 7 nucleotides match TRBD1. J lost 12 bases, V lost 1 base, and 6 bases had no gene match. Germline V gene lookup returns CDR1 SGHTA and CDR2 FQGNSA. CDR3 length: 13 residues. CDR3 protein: CASSLDNRGTQFF. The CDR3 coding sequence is TGTGCCAGCAGCTTAGACAACAGGGGTACGCAGTTCTTC.

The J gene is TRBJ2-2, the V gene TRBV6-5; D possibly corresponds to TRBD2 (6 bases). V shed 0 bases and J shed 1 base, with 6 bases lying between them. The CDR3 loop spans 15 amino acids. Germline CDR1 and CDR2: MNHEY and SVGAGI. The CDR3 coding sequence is TGTGCCAGCAGTTACTCGACTAGGAACACCGGGGAGCTGTTTTTT. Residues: CASSYSTRNTGELFF.

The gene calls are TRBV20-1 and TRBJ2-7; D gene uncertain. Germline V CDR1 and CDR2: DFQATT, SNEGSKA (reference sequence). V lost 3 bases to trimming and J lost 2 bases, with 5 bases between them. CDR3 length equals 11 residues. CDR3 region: CSASLAYEQYF. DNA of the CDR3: TGCAGTGCTAGTCTCGCCTACGAGCAGTACTTC.

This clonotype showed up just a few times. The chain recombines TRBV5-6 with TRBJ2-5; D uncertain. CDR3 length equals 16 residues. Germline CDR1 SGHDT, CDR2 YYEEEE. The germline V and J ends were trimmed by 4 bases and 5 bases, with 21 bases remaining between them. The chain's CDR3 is CASSPSLVGFEETQYF. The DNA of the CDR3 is TGTGCCAGCAGCCCATCATTGGTAGGGTTCGAGGAGACCCAGTACTTC.

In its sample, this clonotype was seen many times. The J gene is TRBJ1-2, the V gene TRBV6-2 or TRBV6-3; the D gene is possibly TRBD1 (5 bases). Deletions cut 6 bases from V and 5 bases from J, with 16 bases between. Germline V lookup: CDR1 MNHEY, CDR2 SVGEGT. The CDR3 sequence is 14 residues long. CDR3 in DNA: TGTGCCAGCAGGGACACCGGGACCCCGTATGGCTACACCTTC. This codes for CASRDTGTPYGYTF.

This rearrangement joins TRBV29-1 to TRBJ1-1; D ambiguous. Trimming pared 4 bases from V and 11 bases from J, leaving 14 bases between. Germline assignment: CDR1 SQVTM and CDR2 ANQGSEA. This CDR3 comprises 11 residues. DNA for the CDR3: TGCAGCGTTGGAATCGGCCCGGTTGCTTTCTTT. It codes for CSVGIGPVAFF.

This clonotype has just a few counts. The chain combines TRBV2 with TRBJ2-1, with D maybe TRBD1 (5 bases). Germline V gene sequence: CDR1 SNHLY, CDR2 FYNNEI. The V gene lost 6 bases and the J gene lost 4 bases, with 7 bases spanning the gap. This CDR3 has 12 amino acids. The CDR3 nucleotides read TGTGCCAGCAGGCGGACATACAATGAGCAGTTCTTC. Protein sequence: CASRRTYNEQFF.

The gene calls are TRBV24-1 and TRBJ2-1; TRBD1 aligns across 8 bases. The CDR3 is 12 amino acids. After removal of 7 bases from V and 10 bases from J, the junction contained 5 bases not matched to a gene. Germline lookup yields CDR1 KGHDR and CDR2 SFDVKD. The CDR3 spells CATSPTGAEQFF. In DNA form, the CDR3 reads TGTGCCACCAGCCCGACAGGGGCCGAGCAGTTCTTC.

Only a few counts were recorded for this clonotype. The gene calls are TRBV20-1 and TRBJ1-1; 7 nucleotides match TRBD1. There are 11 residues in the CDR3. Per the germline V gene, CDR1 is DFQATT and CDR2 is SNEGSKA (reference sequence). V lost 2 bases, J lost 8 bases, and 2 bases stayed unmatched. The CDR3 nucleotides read TGCAGTGCTAGACAGGACAGGGAAGCTTTCTTT. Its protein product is CSARQDREAFF.

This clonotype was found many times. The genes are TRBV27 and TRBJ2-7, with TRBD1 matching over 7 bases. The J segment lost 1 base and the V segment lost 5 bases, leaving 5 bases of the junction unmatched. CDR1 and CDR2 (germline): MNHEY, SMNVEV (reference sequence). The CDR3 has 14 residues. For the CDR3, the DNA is TGTGCCAGCAGTCCTGGGACAGCTTCCTACGAGCAGTACTTC. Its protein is CASSPGTASYEQYF.